These 20 T cell receptor beta chains were sequenced from one sample in a study of Ad26.COV2.S vaccination and SARS-CoV-2 variants. Repertoires were generated with immunoSEQ multiplex PCR, while TCRdb's copy carries only in-frame clones and drops some. The data hold 85,000 to 95,000 clones, with around 82% observed a single time. Material: peripheral blood, obtained after recovery from COVID-19. All receptors derive from a human donor who had recovered from COVID-19.

The chain employs TRBV5-4 and TRBJ2-1; D is perhaps TRBD2 (5 bases). The CDR3 sequence is 13 residues long. Trimming took off 0 bases at V and 12 bases at J, with 13 bases between the two ends. Germline CDR1 reads SGHNT; CDR2 reads YYREEE (reference sequence). The CDR3 is CASSLGKIGVQFF. The CDR3, as DNA: TGTGCCAGCAGCTTGGGAAAGATCGGGGTGCAGTTCTTC.

The J gene is TRBJ2-1, the V gene TRBV7-2; 10 bases agree with TRBD2. Looked up from germline, CDR1 is SGHTA and CDR2 is FQGNSA. The CDR3 contains 18 residues. V shed 5 bases, J shed 2 bases, and the junction held 12 bases outside the gene matches. The CDR3 region is CASSLNPQREGPYNEQFF. DNA of the CDR3: TGTGCCAGCAGCCTTAACCCTCAGCGGGAGGGGCCCTACAATGAGCAGTTCTTC.

There are a few counts of this clone. The chain combines TRBV19 with TRBJ2-1, with 7 bases identical to TRBD1. The germline V gene has CDR1 LNHDA and CDR2 SQIVND (reference sequence). This CDR3 spans 16 amino acids. With V trimmed by 2 bases and J by 3 bases, 7 bases remained unmatched. The DNA for the CDR3 is TGTGCCAGTAGTATAATCTCCCCAGGGGGCTACAATGAGCAGTTCTTC. Amino acids: CASSIISPGGYNEQFF.

The rearrangement links TRBV11-2 to TRBJ1-1; perhaps TRBD1 as D (6 bases). V lost 3 bases to trimming and J lost 0 bases, with 20 bases between them. CDR1 is SGHAT and CDR2 is FQNNGV in the germline V gene. The CDR3 contains 18 residues. The CDR3 DNA sequence: TGTGCCAGCAGCTTTGTACAGACAGGATTTCGGGTGAACACTGAAGCTTTCTTT. Translating gives CASSFVQTGFRVNTEAFF.

This chain connects TRBV6-5 to TRBJ2-2; TRBD2 matches 7 bases. V shed 7 bases, J shed 3 bases, and the junction held 2 bases outside the gene matches. From germline, CDR1 is MNHEY and CDR2 SVGAGI. This CDR3 contains 13 residues. CDR3 nucleotides: TGTGCCAGCACTAGCGGAGACACCGGGGAGCTGTTTTTT. This encodes CASTSGDTGELFF.

This chain uses TRBV29-1 with TRBJ2-6; D is possibly TRBD1 (6 bases). V was pared by 5 bases and J by 0 bases, with 8 bases between. Germline V CDR1 and CDR2: SQVTM, ANQGSEA. This CDR3 is built from 14 residues. CDR3 loop: CSVYRDSGANVLTF. The DNA for the CDR3 is TGCAGCGTTTACAGGGACTCTGGGGCCAACGTCCTGACTTTC.

The chain carries TRBV28 and TRBJ2-2, with 9 bases lining up with TRBD2. Germline CDR1 is MDHEN and CDR2 is SYDVKM. This CDR3 is 15 amino acids long. J lost 3 bases, V lost 3 bases, and 2 bases had no gene match. The chain's CDR3 is CASSFSGRYTGELFF. CDR3 DNA sequence: TGTGCCAGCAGTTTTAGCGGGAGATACACCGGGGAGCTGTTTTTT.

The chain uses TRBV2 and TRBJ2-7; D is possibly TRBD2 (5 bases). CDR1 is SNHLY and CDR2 is FYNNEI in the germline V gene. The CDR3 is 15 residues long. Trimming pared 2 bases from V and 2 bases from J, leaving 13 bases between. CDR3 region: CASSELFDYTYEQYF. The CDR3 DNA follows: TGTGCCAGCAGTGAATTGTTCGACTATACCTACGAGCAGTACTTC.

The CDR3 protein is CASSLDRQGVTQYF. As DNA, the CDR3 is TGTGCCAGCAGCTTAGATCGCCAGGGAGTGACCCAGTACTTC. The V and J genes are TRBV11-2 and TRBJ2-5, with D perhaps matching TRBD1 or TRBD2 (5 bases each). The CDR3 has 14 residues. CDR1 SGHAT and CDR2 FQNNGV come from the germline V gene. Trimming took off 0 bases at V and 7 bases at J, with 12 bases between the two ends.

The chain is built from TRBV13 and TRBJ2-7; no reliable D call. CDR3 size: 14 residues. Per germline, CDR1 PRHDT and CDR2 FYEKMQ (reference sequence). Trimming stripped 8 bases from V and 0 bases from J, with 14 bases between. The DNA for the CDR3 is TGTGCCAGCGGAAATCTAGTGGCCTCCTACGAGCAGTACTTC. Encoded protein: CASGNLVASYEQYF.

V is TRBV28 and J is TRBJ2-4; 7 bases are shared with TRBD2. Trimming removed 2 bases from V and 3 bases from J; junction bases left unmatched: 10. The CDR3 is 17 amino acids. In germline, CDR1 is MDHEN, CDR2 SYDVKM. DNA of the CDR3: TGTGCCAGCAGTTTAGGGCTCTGGCGGGAGAACAAAAACATTCAGTACTTC. Protein: CASSLGLWRENKNIQYF.

The chain uses TRBV5-4 and TRBJ1-2; D gene ambiguous. Germline CDR1 is SGHNT and CDR2 is YYREEE (reference sequence). V lost 0 bases, J lost 8 bases, and 11 bases lay in between. The CDR3 extends over 13 amino acids. In nucleotides, the CDR3 is TGTGCCAGCAGCTTGGAGGAGTTCAACGGCTACACCTTC. It specifies CASSLEEFNGYTF.

This clone occurred a few times. V and J are TRBV14 and TRBJ1-6; TRBD1 aligns across 10 bases. This CDR3 is 14 amino acids long. J lost 7 bases, V lost 3 bases, and 0 bases had no gene match. Germline V lookup: CDR1 SGHDN, CDR2 FVKESK. The CDR3 DNA reads TGTGCCAGCAGCCAGGGACAGGGGAATTCACCCCTCCACTTT. This codes for CASSQGQGNSPLHF.

This chain uses TRBV28 with TRBJ1-6, with D unclear. Deletions cut 1 base from V and 0 bases from J, with 7 bases between. This CDR3 is 16 amino acids long. Germline-derived CDR1 and CDR2 are MDHEN and SYDVKM. The CDR3, as DNA: TGTGCCAGCAGTTTATTAACGGGCTCCTATAATTCACCCCTCCACTTT. The encoded protein is CASSLLTGSYNSPLHF.

The chain carries TRBV27 and TRBJ2-1; weak D call: TRBD2 (6 bases). Trimming took off 1 base at V and 0 bases at J, with 10 bases between the two ends. The germline V gene encodes CDR1 MNHEY and CDR2 SMNVEV (reference sequence). The CDR3 consists of 16 residues. For the CDR3, the DNA is TGTGCCAGCAGTTTATTGCGGGGTCGCTCCTACAATGAGCAGTTCTTC. Translating gives CASSLLRGRSYNEQFF.

This chain connects TRBV4-1 to TRBJ2-2; 12 bases map to TRBD2. The CDR3 length is 17 residues. The ends lost 0 bases at V and 6 bases at J; junction bases unmatched: 5. In germline, CDR1 is MGHRA, CDR2 YSYEKL. The CDR3 protein is CASSQDPSGRVSGELFF. The CDR3 DNA follows: TGCGCCAGCAGCCAAGATCCTAGCGGGAGGGTGTCCGGGGAGCTGTTTTTT.

V gene TRBV7-8 combines with J gene TRBJ2-7; unclear D gene. Trimming removed 1 base at V and 4 bases at J, with 5 bases between. Germline lookup yields CDR1 SGHVS and CDR2 FQNEAQ. The CDR3 contains 12 residues. CDR3 amino acids: CASSLGVYEQYF. CDR3 DNA sequence: TGTGCCAGCAGCTTAGGGGTTTACGAGCAGTACTTC.

The chain joins TRBV27 to TRBJ1-1; D gene unclear. The germline V gene encodes CDR1 MNHEY and CDR2 SMNVEV (reference sequence). V lost 4 bases and J lost 7, with 10 bases in between. This CDR3 is built from 12 residues. CDR3 coding DNA: TGTGCCAGCAGTTCACCTAGATATGAAGCTTTCTTT. Protein: CASSSPRYEAFF.

CDR3 residues: CASNRQGVSTEAFF. The CDR3 coding sequence is TGTGCCAGCAATAGACAGGGGGTGAGCACTGAAGCTTTCTTT. The rearrangement links TRBV6-5 to TRBJ1-1; 9 nucleotides line up with TRBD1. CDR1 is MNHEY and CDR2 is SVGAGI in the germline V gene. V gave up 7 bases and J gave up 4 bases; unmatched junction bases: 7. The CDR3 has 14 amino acids.

The V gene is TRBV7-2, the J gene TRBJ2-7; no reliable D call. The CDR3 runs to 12 residues. Trimming cost V 0 bases and J 3 bases, with 3 bases left between them. Germline-derived CDR1 and CDR2 are SGHTA and FQGNSA. As DNA, the CDR3 is TGTACCAGCAGCTTAGCTTTCTACGAGCAGTACTTC. Translating it yields CTSSLAFYEQYF. The full variable domain, completed using reference TRBV7-2 and TRBJ2-7, is GAGVSQSPSNKVTEKGKDVELRCDPISGHTALYWYRQSLGQGLEFLIYFQGNSAPDKSGLPSDRFSAERTGGSVSTLTIQRTQQEDSAVYLCTSSLAFYEQYFGPGTRLTVT.